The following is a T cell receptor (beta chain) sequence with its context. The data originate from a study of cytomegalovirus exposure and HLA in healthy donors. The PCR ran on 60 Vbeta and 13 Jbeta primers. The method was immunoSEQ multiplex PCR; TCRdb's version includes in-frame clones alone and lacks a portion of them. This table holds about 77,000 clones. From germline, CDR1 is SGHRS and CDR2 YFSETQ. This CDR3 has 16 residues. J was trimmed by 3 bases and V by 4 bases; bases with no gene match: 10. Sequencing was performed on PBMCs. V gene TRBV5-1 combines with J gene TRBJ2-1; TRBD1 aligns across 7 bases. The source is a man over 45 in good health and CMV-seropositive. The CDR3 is CASSPGQEAIYNEQFF. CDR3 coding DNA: TGCGCCAGCAGCCCCGGACAGGAGGCTATCTACAATGAGCAGTTCTTC.